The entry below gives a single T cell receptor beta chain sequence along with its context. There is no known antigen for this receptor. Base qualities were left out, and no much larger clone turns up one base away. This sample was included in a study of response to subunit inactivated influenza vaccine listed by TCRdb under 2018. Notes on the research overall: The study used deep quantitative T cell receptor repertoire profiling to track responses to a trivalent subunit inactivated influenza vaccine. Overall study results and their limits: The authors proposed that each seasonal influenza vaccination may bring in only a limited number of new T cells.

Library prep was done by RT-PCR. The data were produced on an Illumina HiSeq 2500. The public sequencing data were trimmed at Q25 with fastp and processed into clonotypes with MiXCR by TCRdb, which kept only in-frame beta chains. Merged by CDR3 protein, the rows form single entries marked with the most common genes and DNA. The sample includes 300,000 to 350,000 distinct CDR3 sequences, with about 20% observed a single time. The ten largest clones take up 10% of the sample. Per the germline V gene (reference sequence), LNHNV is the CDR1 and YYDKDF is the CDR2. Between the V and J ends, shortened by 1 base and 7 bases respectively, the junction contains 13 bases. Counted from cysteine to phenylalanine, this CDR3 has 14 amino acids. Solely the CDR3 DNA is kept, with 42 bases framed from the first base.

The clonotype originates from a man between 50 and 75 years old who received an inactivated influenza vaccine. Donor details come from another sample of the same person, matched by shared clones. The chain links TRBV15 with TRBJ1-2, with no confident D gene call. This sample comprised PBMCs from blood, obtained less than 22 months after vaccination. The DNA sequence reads TGTGCCACCAGCAGAGTCGATTTCGGGGTTGGCTACACCTTC. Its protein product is CATSRVDFGVGYTF.